One and the same sample provided the 16 T cell receptor beta chains below, sequenced in a study of T cells in Graves' hyperthyroidism and ophthalmopathy. Researchers took RNA transcripts and amplified the TCR beta CDR3 regions from them. Initially, a first-round RT-PCR of the TCR CDR3 employed the HTBI primer set. TCRdb re-called the multiplex PCR reads through MiXCR, storing one row per CDR3 protein. Among over 550,000 distinct CDR3 sequences listed, over 15% were seen once. The sequencing input was blood. The receptors here all came from a woman aged 18-29 years with Graves' hyperthyroidism.

This clonotype appeared a few times. J is TRBJ2-1 and V is TRBV20-1; a weak D match, TRBD2 (6 bases). This CDR3 has 14 residues. V lost 2 bases and J lost 7, with 15 bases in between. Germline V CDR1 and CDR2: DFQATT, SNEGSKA (reference sequence). The DNA for the CDR3 is TGCAGTGCTAGATGGGTAGCGGAGGGGAATGAGCAGTTCTTC. Amino acid sequence: CSARWVAEGNEQFF.

J is TRBJ2-1 and V is TRBV11-2; 13 bases match TRBD2. This CDR3 is built from 16 residues. Germline CDR1 is SGHAT and CDR2 is FQNNGV. With 5 bases clipped from V and 7 bases from J, the junction kept 8 bases outside the gene matches. For the CDR3, the DNA is TGTGCCAGCAGCCTCGGGACTAGCGGGACCAGGAATGAGCAGTTCTTC. This encodes CASSLGTSGTRNEQFF.

The genes are TRBV6-1 and TRBJ1-1, with 7 positions matching TRBD1. The V gene end was trimmed by 6 bases and the J gene end by 1 base; junction bases not matched to a gene: 11. Germline CDR1 is MNHNS and CDR2 is SASEGT. The CDR3 totals 16 residues. In DNA, the CDR3 is TGTGCCAGCAGGAACAGGGGCTCCTCAACGAACACTGAAGCTTTCTTT. Translating gives CASRNRGSSTNTEAFF.

The chain couples TRBV12-3 or TRBV12-4 to TRBJ2-7; 11 nucleotides line up with TRBD1. The CDR3 sequence is 16 residues long. V was pared by 6 bases and J by 4 bases, with 11 bases of the junction left unmatched. CDR3 coding DNA: TGTGCCAGCAGCTCGACAGGGGACAGGGGGATATACGAGCAGTACTTC. Its protein product is CASSSTGDRGIYEQYF.

This clonotype was seen repeatedly, ten times or more. V usage is TRBV4-2 and J usage is TRBJ2-5; possibly TRBD1 for D (5 bases). The CDR3 has 15 residues. Germline loops: CDR1 LGHNA, CDR2 YNFKEQ. The germline V and J ends were trimmed by 0 bases and 2 bases, with 10 bases remaining between them. This CDR3 reads CASSQDYRRQETQYF. CDR3 bases: TGTGCCAGCAGCCAAGATTACAGGCGACAAGAGACCCAGTACTTC.

With respect to this clonotype: A clone one base away is much larger, so this may be a read error. The rearrangement joins TRBV30 to TRBJ2-1; TRBD2 matches 9 bases. V lost 4 bases, J lost 6 bases, and 4 bases stayed unmatched. The CDR3 sequence is 13 residues long. CDR1 and CDR2 from the germline V gene are GTSNPN and SVGIG (reference sequence). The CDR3 DNA reads as TGTGCCTGGACCGGCGGGGGGGCCAATGAGCAGTTCTTC. Translating it yields CAWTGGGANEQFF.

Notes on this clonotype: A read error is possible here, since a much larger clone lies one base away. The V and J genes are TRBV6-2 or TRBV6-3 and TRBJ1-3; the D is unclear. Between the trimmed V and J ends, which lost 0 bases and 0 bases, there was a span of 0 bases. Germline CDR1 and CDR2: MNHEY and SVGEGT. CDR3 size: 13 residues. The CDR3: CASSYSSGNTIYF. CDR3 DNA: TGTGCCAGCAGTTACTCCTCTGGAAACACCATATATTTT.

The rearrangement uses TRBV5-6 and TRBJ2-7; 9 bases match TRBD1. Germline values: CDR1 SGHDT, CDR2 YYEEEE. This CDR3 is built from 15 residues. V shed 2 bases and J 5 bases; nucleotides not matched to a gene: 8. CDR3 amino acids: CASSFRTGGGDEQYF. The CDR3, as DNA: TGTGCCAGCAGCTTTCGAACAGGGGGCGGCGACGAGCAGTACTTC.

Points on this clonotype: The junction departs from germline at one end; a sequencing error may be responsible. V usage is TRBV6-2 or TRBV6-3 and J usage is TRBJ1-1, with D hard to call. Germline-derived CDR1 and CDR2 are MNHEY and SVGEGT. This CDR3 region has 13 residues. The CDR3 region has the DNA TGTGCCAGCAGTTACTCGATGGGCACTGACGCTTTCTTT. This codes for CASSYSMGTDAFF.

There are a few counts of this clonotype. This sequence joins TRBV6-2 or TRBV6-3 and TRBJ1-2; weak D call: TRBD1 (5 bases). V was shortened by 6 bases and J by 4 bases, with 9 bases between the two germline ends. The CDR3 extends over 12 amino acids. CDR1 MNHEY and CDR2 SVGEGT come from the germline V gene. The CDR3 sequence is CASSWDLYGYTF. The CDR3, as DNA: TGTGCCAGCAGCTGGGACCTCTATGGCTACACCTTC.

This clonotype has a count of ten or more. The chain joins TRBV6-2 or TRBV6-3 to TRBJ2-7; unclear D gene. CDR3 length: 16 residues. Between the trimmed V and J ends, which lost 2 bases and 2 bases, there was a span of 16 bases. Germline lookup yields CDR1 MNHEY and CDR2 SVGEGT. CDR3 nucleotides: TGTGCCAGCAGTTACGATTTAAAGGGCACCACCTACGAGCAGTACTTC. Its translation: CASSYDLKGTTYEQYF.

This clonotype was counted at least ten times. The rearrangement joins TRBV12-3 or TRBV12-4 to TRBJ2-3, with 8 bases lining up with TRBD2. After removal of 5 bases from V and 5 bases from J, the junction contained 6 bases not matched to a gene. The CDR3 sequence is 14 residues long. CDR3 sequence (DNA): TGTGCCAGCAGTGCAGCGGGAGCGGGAGATACGCAGTATTTT. Translation: CASSAAGAGDTQYF.

In this sample, this clonotype turned up many times. The chain has TRBV10-3 and TRBJ2-5; 11 bases agree with TRBD2. Germline V CDR1 and CDR2: ENHRY, SYGVKD. The V segment lost 5 bases and the J segment 5 bases; nucleotides outside the gene matches: 4. The CDR3 is 14 residues long. The CDR3 is CAISSTSGDETQYF. As DNA, the CDR3 is TGTGCCATCAGTTCGACTAGCGGGGACGAGACCCAGTACTTC.

The sample holds many counts of this clonotype. The chain joins TRBV7-2 to TRBJ1-2; possibly TRBD1 for D (6 bases). The germline V and J ends were trimmed by 4 bases and 8 bases, with 14 bases remaining between them. The CDR3 covers 13 residues. Germline V lookup: CDR1 SGHTA, CDR2 FQGNSA. The CDR3 DNA sequence: TGTGCCAGCAGCTACAGGGTGTGGGGCGGCTACACCTTC. It translates to CASSYRVWGGYTF.

CDR3 bases: TGTGCCAGCAGGGGACAGGGCGGATTCTATGGCTACACCTTC. As protein: CASRGQGGFYGYTF. The chain combines TRBV2 with TRBJ1-2; 9 bases match TRBD1. The CDR3 consists of 14 residues. Per germline, CDR1 SNHLY and CDR2 FYNNEI. V was pared by 6 bases and J by 4 bases, with 6 bases of the junction left unmatched.

This clonotype was recorded at least ten times. The chain couples TRBV5-1 to TRBJ2-7; D gene uncertain. Germline V lookup: CDR1 SGHRS, CDR2 YFSETQ. The ends were cut back, 5 bases at V and 5 bases at J, with 20 bases in the middle. This CDR3 spans 15 amino acids. As DNA, the CDR3 is TGCGCCAGCAGTTCGACCTTACACGGGCCTGACGAGCAGTACTTC. This translates into CASSSTLHGPDEQYF. Full variable domain (remainder filled in from reference TRBV5-1 and TRBJ2-7): KAGVTQTPRYLIKTRGQQVTLSCSPISGHRSVSWYQQTPGQGLQFLFEYFSETQRNKGNFPGRFSGRQFSNSRSEMNVSTLELGDSALYLCASSSTLHGPDEQYFGPGTRLTVT.